What follows describes a single T cell receptor (beta chain). Germline values: CDR1 LGHNA, CDR2 YSLEER. The CDR3 has 16 amino acids. V was shortened by 0 bases and J by 3 bases, with 15 bases between the two germline ends. As to treatment: oral pan-JAK inhibitor, 5-10 mg twice daily. This sample is part of a study of CD8+ T cells in alopecia areata. TCR sequencing used cDNA made by reverse transcription of extracted RNA. Assay used: immunoSEQ multiplex PCR; TCRdb lists only in-frame clones, some missing. The sample includes around 300,000 clones, approximately 60% of them seen just once. The genes are TRBV4-3 and TRBJ2-7, with D perhaps TRBD1 or TRBD2 (7 bases each). Sequencing used CD4+ T cells sorted from blood, obtained around week 54, from a patient treated with tofacitinib. This clonotype originated in a human donor with alopecia areata. The CDR3 spells CASSQEWGRGGYEQYF. CDR3 coding DNA: TGCGCCAGCAGCCAAGAATGGGGCAGGGGGGGCTACGAGCAGTACTTC.